This T cell receptor (beta chain) was captured by sequencing in a study of prognosis after radiotherapy for stage I lung cancer. Study-level information: Operability status for all non-small cell lung cancer patients was recorded as medically inoperable. It was SBRT that served as radiotherapy, in 3 to 5 fractions with a biologically effective dose of at least 100 Gy.

The V end lost 3 bases, the J end lost 4 bases, and 10 bases lay between the germline ends. This CDR3 has 13 amino acids. Germline assignment: CDR1 MDHEN and CDR2 SYDVKM. Two rounds of multiplex PCR amplified TCR beta CDR3 from genomic DNA. The first PCR round targeted every TRBV and TRBJ gene with specific primers. TCRdb called the multiplex PCR reads again in MiXCR, with one record for every CDR3 protein. Of under 20,000 distinct CDR3 sequences listed, 44% were seen once; the top ten hold about two fifths. The clonotype comes from a donor over 45 with non-small cell lung cancer. The specimen comprised PBMCs, sampled before or after stereotactic body radiation therapy (not recorded which). The V and J genes are TRBV28 and TRBJ2-7, with D tentatively TRBD1 or TRBD2 (6 bases each). This CDR3 is CASSLRGTYEQYF. DNA for the CDR3: TGTGCCAGCAGTTTGAGGGGGACTTACGAGCAGTACTTC.